The 14 T cell receptor beta chains below all came from one sample that was sequenced in a study of identical twins' blood T cells (dated by TCRdb to the early 2010s). Libraries were prepared through 5' RACE. TCRdb names Illumina Genome Analyzer IIx as the instrument used. TCRdb reran the public reads through fastp at Q25 and MiXCR, keeping productive beta chains. Here each entry gathers all rows of one CDR3 protein and keeps the most common genes and DNA. For this sample there are about 370,000 distinct CDR3 sequences; 25% to 35% appear just once. The ten largest clones add up to 5.5% to 6.5% of the sample. Input material: PBMCs. These receptors all stem from a woman aged 18-49 years in good health.

This clonotype was detected a few times. The chain links TRBV20-1 to TRBJ1-5, with D maybe TRBD1 (6 bases). CDR1 and CDR2 (germline): DFQATT, SNEGSKA (reference sequence). V lost 5 bases to trimming and J lost 0 bases, with 8 bases between them. The CDR3 has 13 residues. CDR3 DNA sequence: TGCAGTGCTTTGGGACATAGCAATCAGCCCCAGCATTTT. Its translation is CSALGHSNQPQHF.

This chain joins TRBV20-1 and TRBJ1-1; D is unclear. The CDR3 has 11 residues. V was shortened by 3 bases and J by 6 bases, with 8 bases between the two germline ends. CDR1 DFQATT and CDR2 SNEGSKA come from the germline V gene (reference sequence). CDR3 amino acids: CSASVGPEAFF. DNA for the CDR3: TGCAGTGCTAGTGTTGGGCCTGAAGCTTTCTTT.

The gene calls are TRBV10-3 and TRBJ1-5; D is uncertain. The CDR3 covers 16 residues. In germline, CDR1 is ENHRY, CDR2 SYGVKD. Trimming shortened V by 1 base and J by 2 bases, and 12 bases separated the two germline ends. CDR3 sequence (DNA): TGTGCCATCAGTGAGTTTGGGGTATCGGGCAATCAGCCCCAGCATTTT. This encodes CAISEFGVSGNQPQHF.

This clonotype was counted between two and nine times. V and J are TRBV4-3 and TRBJ2-3, with 14 positions matching TRBD2. This CDR3 is built from 19 residues. Germline CDR1 and CDR2: LGHNA and YSLEER. J gave up 0 bases and V 0 bases, and 5 bases lay outside the gene matches. This CDR3 is CASSQDLGTSGSSTDTQYF. CDR3 nucleotides: TGCGCCAGCAGCCAAGATCTCGGGACTAGCGGGAGTAGCACAGATACGCAGTATTTT.

This clonotype showed up just a few times. The chain is built from TRBV6-6 and TRBJ2-7; D could derive from TRBD1 or TRBD2 (5 bases each). Germline V gene sequence: CDR1 MNHNY, CDR2 SVGAGI (reference sequence). Trimming removed 6 bases from V and 0 bases from J, with 12 bases in between. This CDR3 is built from 14 residues. Here the CDR3 reads CASRRTGTSYEQYF. CDR3 coding DNA: TGTGCCAGCAGACGGACTGGGACCTCCTACGAGCAGTACTTC.

About this clonotype: At one of its ends the junction is not consistent with the germline gene, which may arise from a read error. The chain is built from TRBV20-1 and TRBJ1-5; D is possibly TRBD1 (5 bases). The CDR3 length is 15 residues. Germline CDR1 reads DFQATT; CDR2 reads SNEGSKA (reference sequence). CDR3 in amino acids: CSASHRDGLHQPQHF. CDR3 DNA: TGCAGCGCTAGTCACCGGGACGGATTACATCAGCCCCAGCATTTT.

This clonotype was seen at least ten times. V and J are TRBV29-1 and TRBJ2-7; 7 bases are shared with TRBD1. The J segment lost 3 bases and the V segment lost 4 bases, leaving 3 bases of the junction unmatched. Germline V gene lookup returns CDR1 SQVTM and CDR2 ANQGSEA. CDR3 length: 12 residues. In DNA form, the CDR3 reads TGCAGCGTTGTTCCAGGGGGCTACGAGCAGTACTTC. Residues: CSVVPGGYEQYF.

V is TRBV7-8 and J is TRBJ2-3, with D unclear. Per the germline V gene, CDR1 is SGHVS and CDR2 is FQNEAQ. This CDR3 has 12 residues. V lost 6 bases and J 6 bases, leaving 10 bases between the germline ends. The CDR3 nucleotides are TGTGCCAGCAGTAACACGGTTGATACGCAGTATTTT. Amino acids: CASSNTVDTQYF.

This clonotype was detected only a few times. The chain combines TRBV10-3 with TRBJ1-3; the D is unclear. V was trimmed by 7 bases and J by 0 bases, leaving 10 bases between them. The CDR3 runs to 14 residues. Germline V lookup: CDR1 ENHRY, CDR2 SYGVKD. CDR3 nucleotides: TGTGCCATCAAGGACGGAATCTCTGGAAACACCATATATTTT. Translated: CAIKDGISGNTIYF.

The chain uses TRBV3-1 and TRBJ1-2; a weak D match, TRBD1 (5 bases). CDR1 is LGHDT, CDR2 YNNKEL, per germline (reference sequence). The CDR3 is 15 amino acids. V shed 3 bases and J shed 0 bases, with 11 bases lying between them. CDR3 sequence reads: CASSHPGRSNYGYTF. CDR3 sequence (DNA): TGTGCCAGCAGCCATCCGGGACGGTCTAACTATGGCTACACCTTC.

The rearrangement uses TRBV28 and TRBJ2-3, with a weak D call TRBD1 (5 bases). The CDR3 has 13 residues. Germline CDR1 and CDR2: MDHEN and SYDVKM. V lost 3 bases and J lost 11, with 15 bases in between. The CDR3 DNA sequence: TGTGCCAGCAGTTTCACAGACAGATACGGGCAGTATTTT. Translating gives CASSFTDRYGQYF.

CDR3 sequence (DNA): TGTGCCAGCACACCGGACAGGGCGGGCTACACCTTC. Translated: CASTPDRAGYTF. This chain connects TRBV6-1 to TRBJ1-2; 8 nucleotides agree with TRBD1. V shed 7 bases, J shed 8 bases, and the junction held 6 bases outside the gene matches. Germline CDR1 MNHNS, CDR2 SASEGT. The CDR3 consists of 12 residues.

This clonotype turned up a few times. This chain uses TRBV10-3 with TRBJ2-3; weak D call: TRBD2 (5 bases). V gave up 2 bases and J gave up 1 base, with 10 bases separating them. The length of the CDR3 is 15 residues. Germline CDR1 and CDR2: ENHRY and SYGVKD. CDR3 bases: TGTGCCATCAGTGAGCGGGGTCCGGGCACAGATACGCAGTATTTT. The encoded protein is CAISERGPGTDTQYF.

The gene calls are TRBV9 and TRBJ1-2; D gene ambiguous. Trimming cost V 0 bases and J 3 bases, with 12 bases left between them. The CDR3 loop spans 15 amino acids. CDR1 is SGDLS and CDR2 is YYNGEE in the germline V gene. The CDR3 DNA reads TGTGCCAGCAGCGTAGGCCCCGAAATGGACTATGGCTACACCTTC. This gives the protein CASSVGPEMDYGYTF.